The T cell receptor (beta chain) under discussion was sequenced for a study of early T cells in non-severe SARS-CoV-2 infection. Worth noting for this clonotype: No antigen is known for it.

Attached unique molecular identifiers marked individual cDNA molecules. TCRdb ran MiXCR on the 5' RACE reads and lists one entry per CDR3 protein. Of about 64,000 distinct CDR3 sequences in the sample, around 11% were seen once. Per germline, CDR1 SGHVS and CDR2 FQNEAQ. V lost 5 bases and J 6 bases, leaving 18 bases between the germline ends. The CDR3 consists of 15 residues. Points from the study as a whole: The study's VDJdb matching favored anti-spike CD8 responses and missed private and CD4 specificities.

Here the sequenced sample was whole blood, taken at baseline. This chain joins TRBV7-8 and TRBJ2-3; maybe TRBD1 (6 bases). This sequence was found in an adult who was a healthcare worker with PCR-confirmed SARS-CoV-2 infection or an uninfected control (not recorded which). The CDR3 region has the DNA TGTGCCAGCAGCGGTGACAGGCCGGTCAGGGATACGCAGTATTTT. Translating gives CASSGDRPVRDTQYF.